The 20 T cell receptor beta chains listed next were all sequenced from one sample in a study of T cell repertoires in cytomegalovirus infection. TCRdb used MiXCR to reprocess the reads, holding one entry per CDR3 protein. The repertoire consists of some 600,000 distinct CDR3 sequences, with approximately 24% occurring once and the leading ten covering less than 9.5%. The sample comprised CD8+ T cells from PBMCs. The receptors were sampled from a human donor in good health (CMV status not recorded). Some clones in this sample may be carry-over from other donors' samples.

The CDR3 region has the DNA TGCGCCAGCAGCCAAATTCTAGCGGGGCAAGAGACCCAGTACTTC. Protein sequence: CASSQILAGQETQYF. This chain connects TRBV4-1 to TRBJ2-5; 9 bases agree with TRBD2. This CDR3 has 15 amino acids. The ends lost 2 bases at V and 2 bases at J; junction bases unmatched: 3. Per the germline V gene, CDR1 is MGHRA and CDR2 is YSYEKL.

The table lists this clonotype with a count of one. The rearrangement uses TRBV20-1 and TRBJ1-2, with TRBD1 as a possible D gene (5 bases). V was shortened by 5 bases and J by 4 bases, with 17 bases between the two germline ends. Germline V gene sequence: CDR1 DFQATT, CDR2 SNEGSKA (reference sequence). This CDR3 region has 14 residues. The chain's CDR3 is CSAPTHQGPYGYTF. The CDR3 DNA reads as TGCAGTGCTCCAACCCACCAGGGACCCTATGGCTACACCTTC.

This clonotype occurred once. A much larger clone is a single base away; this may be a read error. The rearrangement joins TRBV12-5 to TRBJ2-5; TRBD2 matches at 13 bases. The trim removed 10 bases at V and 1 base at J, leaving 18 bases unmatched. The CDR3 covers 19 residues. Germline V lookup: CDR1 LGHNT, CDR2 FRNRAP. This CDR3 is CAIGFETSGGPRSQETQYF. In DNA, the CDR3 is TGTGCTATTGGCTTCGAGACTAGCGGGGGGCCTCGGAGCCAAGAGACCCAGTACTTC.

The table lists this clonotype with many counts. The rearrangement joins TRBV12-5 to TRBJ1-2, with TRBD1 matching over 8 bases. Germline assignment: CDR1 LGHNT and CDR2 FRNRAP. V lost 5 bases and J lost 8; bases outside the gene matches: 13. The CDR3 runs to 15 residues. CDR3 sequence reads: CASGPPGGRYWGYTF. The CDR3 DNA sequence: TGTGCTAGTGGTCCCCCAGGGGGCCGCTATTGGGGCTACACCTTC.

This clonotype was detected only a few times. The chain has TRBV27 and TRBJ1-5; TRBD1 might be the D (6 bases). The CDR3 runs to 15 residues. Trimming shortened V by 6 bases and J by 3 bases, and 15 bases separated the two germline ends. From germline, CDR1 is MNHEY and CDR2 SMNVEV (reference sequence). The CDR3 sequence: CASRLTGAFNQPQHF. The CDR3 coding sequence is TGTGCCAGCAGACTGACAGGCGCTTTCAATCAGCCCCAGCATTTT.

The CDR3 spells CASSPDPQGGYTF. The CDR3 nucleotides read TGTGCCAGCAGCCCTGACCCGCAAGGGGGTTACACCTTC. The V call is TRBV9, the J call TRBJ1-2, with D tentatively TRBD1 (6 bases). V lost 4 bases and J 11 bases, leaving 18 bases between the germline ends. The CDR3 has 13 residues. Germline V gene sequence: CDR1 SGDLS, CDR2 YYNGEE.

Concerning this clonotype itself: Germline is not matched at one junction end, which may reflect a read error. Here the CDR3 reads CASSLDGEEQFF. CDR3 in DNA: TGTGCTAGCAGCTTAGACGGGGAGGAGCAGTTCTTC. The chain employs TRBV7-6 and TRBJ2-1, with a tentative D call TRBD2 (5 bases). CDR1 SGHVS and CDR2 FNYEAQ come from the germline V gene. The length of the CDR3 is 12 residues.

This clonotype was detected ten times or more. V gene TRBV6-5 combines with J gene TRBJ2-3, with 10 bases identical to TRBD2. Unmatched junction bases numbered 10, after V lost 5 bases and J lost 2 bases. The CDR3 runs 17 residues. The germline gives CDR1 MNHEY, CDR2 SVGAGI. The DNA of the CDR3 is TGTGCCAGCAGTACCCTCCCTCTAGCGGGGGTCACAGATACGCAGTATTTT. It encodes CASSTLPLAGVTDTQYF.

This clonotype was seen a few times. V usage is TRBV15 and J usage is TRBJ1-2, with 8 bases that match TRBD1. CDR3 length: 13 residues. Germline V lookup: CDR1 LNHNV, CDR2 YYDKDF (reference sequence). Trimming at V came to 4 bases and at J to 8 bases, leaving 6 bases not matched to a gene. The CDR3, as DNA: TGTGCCACCAGCAAAGACAGGGGTGGCGGCTACACCTTC. As protein: CATSKDRGGGYTF.

The V gene is TRBV23-1, the J gene TRBJ2-2; D is unclear. TRBV23-1 is noted as an ORF with a role that remains uncertain. V was trimmed by 6 bases and J by 2 bases, leaving 10 bases between them. This CDR3 has 14 residues. CDR3 amino acids: CASRMLGNTGELFF. Here the CDR3 DNA reads TGCGCCAGCAGAATGTTAGGAAACACCGGGGAGCTGTTTTTT.

In DNA form, the CDR3 reads TGTGCCAGCAGTACTGGACGTGTAAATGAAAAACTGTTTTTT. Its translation: CASSTGRVNEKLFF. The chain is built from TRBV6-5 and TRBJ1-4; no clear D gene. The ends were cut back, 5 bases at V and 5 bases at J, with 12 bases in the middle. The CDR3 is 14 amino acids. Germline V gene sequence: CDR1 MNHEY, CDR2 SVGAGI.

This clonotype has a count of ten or more. The CDR3 DNA reads as TGTGCCAGTACAAGGGGGGGCAATGAGCAGTTCTTC. Translation: CASTRGGNEQFF. The chain uses TRBV19 and TRBJ2-1; the D gene is possibly TRBD2 (7 bases). V lost 7 bases to trimming and J lost 6 bases, with 10 bases between them. This CDR3 contains 12 residues. Germline values: CDR1 LNHDA, CDR2 SQIVND (reference sequence).

This clonotype was seen a few times. The chain employs TRBV11-1 and TRBJ2-1, with a weak D call TRBD2 (6 bases). Germline V gene data show CDR1 as SGHAT and CDR2 as FQDESV (reference sequence). CDR3 length equals 14 residues. The germline V and J ends were trimmed by 4 bases and 0 bases, with 7 bases remaining between them. Here the CDR3 DNA reads TGTGCCAGCAGCTGGAGGGGCTCCTACAATGAGCAGTTCTTC. This gives the protein CASSWRGSYNEQFF.

This clonotype was observed a few times. The chain links TRBV6-2 or TRBV6-3 to TRBJ1-1; D call uncertain. V lost 4 bases and J 0 bases, leaving 12 bases between the germline ends. This CDR3 has 15 amino acids. Germline assignment: CDR1 MNHEY and CDR2 SVGEGT. The CDR3 reads CASSFSADMNTEAFF. CDR3 coding DNA: TGTGCCAGCAGTTTTAGCGCAGACATGAACACTGAAGCTTTCTTT.

This clonotype was observed a handful of times. The genes are TRBV20-1 and TRBJ2-7, with 11 nucleotides matching TRBD2. Germline assignment: CDR1 DFQATT and CDR2 SNEGSKA (reference sequence). With V trimmed by 0 bases and J by 2 bases, 12 bases remained unmatched. The CDR3 is 18 amino acids. The CDR3 is CSARDPQEASGGPYEQYV. Written as DNA, the CDR3 is TGCAGTGCTAGAGATCCGCAAGAGGCTAGCGGGGGGCCCTACGAGCAGTACGTC.

The chain joins TRBV29-1 to TRBJ2-7, with D tentatively TRBD2 (5 bases). Germline loops: CDR1 SQVTM, CDR2 ANQGSEA. Trimming left V 3 bases short and J 0 bases short, with 15 bases between. The CDR3 totals 15 residues. CDR3 in amino acids: CSVEGTGIHSYEQYF. CDR3 nucleotide sequence: TGCAGCGTTGAGGGCACCGGGATCCACTCCTACGAGCAGTACTTC.

The V and J genes are TRBV14 and TRBJ1-6, with D unclear. Deletions cut 5 bases from V and 10 bases from J, with 12 bases between. The length of the CDR3 is 13 residues. CDR1 and CDR2 from the germline V gene are SGHDN and FVKESK. The CDR3 DNA sequence: TGTGCCAGCAGCAACACGACTGGATCACCCCTCCACTTT. This sequence encodes CASSNTTGSPLHF.

This clonotype was observed a handful of times. The chain links TRBV7-6 to TRBJ2-5; TRBD2 agrees at 12 bases. The CDR3 runs 16 residues. V dropped 5 bases and J dropped 0; count of bases not matched to a gene: 4. The V gene's germline CDR1 is SGHVS and CDR2 FNYEAQ. The CDR3 loop reads CASSHLAGGYQETQYF. For the CDR3, the DNA is TGTGCCAGCAGCCATCTAGCGGGGGGGTACCAAGAGACCCAGTACTTC. Based on the CDR3 plus reference TRBV7-6 and TRBJ2-5, the full variable domain is GAGVSQSPRYKVTKRGQDVALRCDPISGHVSLYWYRQALGQGPEFLTYFNYEAQQDKSGLPNDRFSAERPEGSISTLTIQRTEQRDSAMYRCASSHLAGGYQETQYFGPGTRLLVL.

There are many counts of this clonotype. This sequence joins TRBV7-2 and TRBJ2-3, with D maybe TRBD2 (5 bases). V was cut by 5 bases and J by 2 bases, with 11 bases left in between. The V gene's germline CDR1 is SGHTA and CDR2 FQGNSA. The CDR3 contains 14 residues. The CDR3 bases are TGTGCCAGCAGCCCCCGGACTTACACAGATACGCAGTATTTT. This gives the protein CASSPRTYTDTQYF.

This clonotype was seen ten or more times. The rearrangement links TRBV7-2 to TRBJ1-1; 8 nucleotides align to TRBD1. The CDR3 runs 15 residues. Germline V CDR1 and CDR2: SGHTA, FQGNSA. The ends lost 5 bases at V and 5 bases at J; junction bases unmatched: 10. Written as DNA, the CDR3 is TGTGCCAGCAGCCCCCTCCAGGGGGCAAATACTGAAGCTTTCTTT. As protein: CASSPLQGANTEAFF.